This T cell receptor (beta chain) originates from a study of blood T cell repertoires in COVID-19. V shed 4 bases and J shed 5 bases, with 17 bases lying between them. Germline values: CDR1 MGHRA, CDR2 YSYEKL. This CDR3 is built from 16 residues. This clone was picked up a small number of times. Some clones are missing from TCRdb's copy, which holds only in-frame ones; the method was immunoSEQ multiplex PCR. The data show approximately 53,000 clones, with about 86% seen just once and approximately 20% held by the top ten. The chain employs TRBV4-1 and TRBJ2-2, with TRBD1 as a possible D gene (6 bases). The TCR sequence derives from a woman older than 75 with COVID-19, enrolled during active disease. Material: peripheral blood. The DNA for the CDR3 is TGCGCCAGCAGCCTATTACAGGGTTCCGGGACCGGGGAGCTGTTTTTT. Translation: CASSLLQGSGTGELFF.